The source of this TCR beta chain is a study of cytomegalovirus exposure and HLA in healthy donors. Produced via immunoSEQ multiplex PCR; TCRdb's table is partial and in-frame only. Here the sample spans 300,000 to 400,000 clones, 86% being singletons. The V gene lost 5 bases and the J gene lost 3 bases, with 5 bases spanning the gap. Germline loops: CDR1 PRHDT, CDR2 FYEKMQ (reference sequence). The CDR3 covers 11 residues. Sequenced material: PBMCs. This clonotype originated in a woman under 30 in good health and CMV-seronegative. The chain employs TRBV13 and TRBJ2-7; D remains unclear. The CDR3 nucleotides read TGTGCCAGCAGCGTCAACTACGAGCAGTACTTC. Encoded protein: CASSVNYEQYF. The whole variable domain, remainder taken from reference TRBV13 and TRBJ2-7, is AAGVIQSPRHLIKEKRETATLKCYPIPRHDTVYWYQQGPGQDPQFLISFYEKMQSDKGSIPDRFSAQQFSDYHSELNMSSLELGDSALYFCASSVNYEQYFGPGTRLTVT.